Following are 14 T cell receptor beta chains from one sample sequenced in a study of blood T cell repertoires in COVID-19. Here immunoSEQ multiplex PCR was the method, and the copy in TCRdb shows in-frame clones only, minus some. The sample holds about 180,000 clones, around 85% seen once. Sequences were obtained from peripheral blood. The receptor source for this set is a man between 50 and 59 years old with active or convalescent COVID-19.

V and J are TRBV9 and TRBJ2-2; 8 bases fit TRBD1. This CDR3 comprises 16 residues. CDR1 and CDR2 from the germline V gene are SGDLS and YYNGEE. V was pared by 3 bases and J by 7 bases, with 11 bases of the junction left unmatched. The CDR3 coding sequence is TGTGCCAGCAGCGCAACCGGGACAGGCTGGAGCGGGGAGCTGTTTTTT. Translating it yields CASSATGTGWSGELFF.

The chain joins TRBV10-1 to TRBJ2-1; D not certain. Germline CDR1 reads WNHNN; CDR2 reads SYGVQD (reference sequence). This CDR3 has 14 residues. The V end was cut by 4 bases, the J end by 1 base, with 8 bases between. CDR3 sequence: CASSGLDSYNEQFF. CDR3 bases: TGCGCCAGCAGTGGACTGGATTCCTACAATGAGCAGTTCTTC.

This CDR3 reads CASSEAPGPGDGYTF. As DNA, the CDR3 is TGTGCCAGCAGTGAAGCGCCAGGACCCGGGGATGGCTACACCTTC. The chain employs TRBV2 and TRBJ1-2, with D unclear. This CDR3 has 15 amino acids. CDR1 is SNHLY, CDR2 FYNNEI, per germline. The V end lost 0 bases, the J end lost 6 bases, and 14 bases lay between the germline ends.

The rearrangement links TRBV13 to TRBJ2-5, with TRBD1 matching 10 bases. The CDR3 is made up of 15 amino acids. Germline V CDR1 and CDR2: PRHDT, FYEKMQ (reference sequence). With 5 bases clipped from V and 5 bases from J, the junction kept 8 bases outside the gene matches. CDR3 region: CASSPAGQGPETQYF. DNA for the CDR3: TGTGCCAGCAGCCCCGCGGGACAGGGGCCGGAGACCCAGTACTTC.

V and J are TRBV10-3 and TRBJ1-3; no reliable D call. The CDR3 runs to 15 residues. Germline V gives CDR1 ENHRY, CDR2 SYGVKD. Trimming left V 4 bases short and J 0 bases short, with 10 bases between. CDR3 bases: TGTGCCATCAGTGCCCACGGGAGCTCTGGAAACACCATATATTTT. This translates into CAISAHGSSGNTIYF.

The J gene is TRBJ2-7, the V gene TRBV6-1; 7 bases map to TRBD2. After removal of 0 bases from V and 4 bases from J, the junction contained 6 bases not matched to a gene. Germline V lookup: CDR1 MNHNS, CDR2 SASEGT. This CDR3 region has 15 residues. In DNA form, the CDR3 reads TGTGCCAGCAGTGAAGCGGGAGGGAATCCTTACGAGCAGTACTTC. Its translation: CASSEAGGNPYEQYF.

The chain links TRBV7-2 to TRBJ2-1; no firm D call. The CDR3 contains 14 residues. Germline CDR1 reads SGHTA; CDR2 reads FQGNSA. V lost 5 bases, J lost 5 bases, and 13 bases lay in between. The CDR3 reads CASSDPGRNNEQFF. Written as DNA, the CDR3 is TGTGCCAGCAGCGACCCAGGCCGGAACAATGAGCAGTTCTTC. The complete variable domain, with remaining parts taken from reference TRBV7-2 and TRBJ2-1, reads GAGVSQSPSNKVTEKGKDVELRCDPISGHTALYWYRQSLGQGLEFLIYFQGNSAPDKSGLPSDRFSAERTGGSVSTLTIQRTQQEDSAVYLCASSDPGRNNEQFFGPGTRLTVL.

As for this clone: This sample includes further DNA sequences coding for the same CDR3. The chain couples TRBV5-4 to TRBJ2-6, with D possibly TRBD2 on 6 matching bases. Trimming took 4 bases from V and 0 from J, leaving 8 bases between them. The CDR3 covers 15 residues. Germline V gene sequence: CDR1 SGHNT, CDR2 YYREEE (reference sequence). CDR3 in DNA: TGTGCCAGCAGCCCGGGGGACTCTGGGGCCAACGTCCTGACTTTC. Protein sequence: CASSPGDSGANVLTF.

This chain uses TRBV7-3 with TRBJ1-6; 10 bases are shared with TRBD1. Germline V lookup: CDR1 SGHTA, CDR2 FQGTGA. V dropped 4 bases and J dropped 7; count of bases not matched to a gene: 4. CDR3 length: 15 amino acids. CDR3 loop: CASSWGQGYNSPLHF. The CDR3 region has the DNA TGTGCCAGCAGCTGGGGACAGGGGTACAATTCACCCCTCCACTTT.

This chain connects TRBV24-1 to TRBJ2-5; TRBD1 matches 7 bases. Germline assignment: CDR1 KGHDR and CDR2 SFDVKD. This CDR3 is built from 15 residues. J lost 2 bases, V lost 3 bases, and 5 bases had no gene match. The CDR3 nucleotides are TGTGCCACCAGTGATGTGACAGGGCTACAAGAGACCCAGTACTTC. It yields the protein CATSDVTGLQETQYF.

V gene TRBV5-1 combines with J gene TRBJ1-2; no reliable D call. Germline CDR1 reads SGHRS; CDR2 reads YFSETQ. The CDR3 has 13 residues. The ends were cut back, 4 bases at V and 0 bases at J, with 7 bases in the middle. Here the CDR3 reads CASSIEANYGYTF. The DNA for the CDR3 is TGCGCCAGCAGCATCGAGGCTAACTATGGCTACACCTTC.

V and J are TRBV5-1 and TRBJ1-5, with D maybe TRBD1 (6 bases). V was pared by 0 bases and J by 5 bases, with 12 bases between. The CDR3 spans 15 residues. The V gene's germline CDR1 is SGHRS and CDR2 YFSETQ. The CDR3 DNA is TGCGCCAGCAGCTTGGCGGGACAAACGTATCAGCCCCAGCATTTT. Residues: CASSLAGQTYQPQHF.

V gene TRBV28 combines with J gene TRBJ1-5; D not resolved. V was trimmed by 7 bases and J by 6 bases, leaving 10 bases between them. Germline lookup yields CDR1 MDHEN and CDR2 SYDVKM. The CDR3 covers 12 residues. This CDR3 is CASNPESQPQHF. In nucleotides, the CDR3 is TGTGCCAGCAATCCCGAGAGTCAGCCCCAGCATTTT.

The rearrangement links TRBV14 to TRBJ2-5; D uncertain. The V end was cut by 4 bases, the J end by 5 bases, with 8 bases between. Germline-derived CDR1 and CDR2 are SGHDN and FVKESK. The CDR3 runs 12 residues. The CDR3: CASSPFGETQYF. The CDR3 DNA reads TGTGCCAGCAGCCCCTTCGGGGAGACCCAGTACTTC.